These 4 T cell receptor beta chains originate from one sample sequenced in a study of shared clonotypes between healthy human individuals (dated by TCRdb to about 2020). The method behind the library was the immunoSEQ multiplex PCR assay. The clones in this table, taken by TCRdb from immuneACCESS, are in-frame only. Not every clone is retained; where verified, under half of the shortfall comes from an unresolved V gene, and the cause of the rest is unknown. The table for this sample lists around 610,000 clones; roughly 96% of them were counted only once. The ten largest clones add up to around 0.1% of the sample. CD8 naive samples were obtained by positive selection for CCR7 among CD45RO-negative cells, yielding a CD45RA+CCR7+ population from which TemRA cells were excluded. Sequencing was done on a sample of naive CD8+ T cells sorted from blood. The sample's cell subset or site label, decoded: CD45RA+CCR7+. The receptors shown here come from a woman aged 30 to 39 in good health.

The chain links TRBV28 to TRBJ2-7; no clear D gene. Germline lookup yields CDR1 MDHEN and CDR2 SYDVKM. The CDR3 is made up of 13 amino acids. V was shortened by 4 bases and J by 0 bases, with 7 bases between the two germline ends. The CDR3 DNA reads TGTGCCAGCAGTTATTCGGACTCCTACGAGCAGTACTTC. This codes for CASSYSDSYEQYF.

The chain uses TRBV6-5 and TRBJ2-1; the match to TRBD2 covers 8 bases. V lost 1 base, J lost 8 bases, and 10 bases stayed unmatched. CDR3 size: 16 residues. CDR1 and CDR2 (germline): MNHEY, SVGAGI. The CDR3: CASSYYSGGPADEQFF. Written as DNA, the CDR3 is TGTGCCAGCAGTTACTACTCGGGAGGGCCAGCGGATGAGCAGTTCTTC.

The V and J genes are TRBV2 and TRBJ2-1; 8 bases align to TRBD2. Trimming took 5 bases from V and 6 from J; bases not matched to a gene: 12. In germline, CDR1 is SNHLY, CDR2 FYNNEI. This CDR3 contains 16 residues. CDR3 coding DNA: TGTGCCAGCAGTCAGACTAGCGTGGGGATAGGCAATGAGCAGTTCTTC. Translating gives CASSQTSVGIGNEQFF.

The chain is built from TRBV5-1 and TRBJ2-1; 8 bases align to TRBD2. The V and J ends lost 0 bases and 4 bases, in that order; junction bases with no gene match: 3. CDR1 and CDR2 (germline): SGHRS, YFSETQ. There are 15 residues in the CDR3. Here the CDR3 reads CASSLVAGGYNEQFF. CDR3 bases: TGCGCCAGCAGCTTGGTCGCGGGAGGTTACAATGAGCAGTTCTTC.